This T cell receptor (beta chain) was recovered during a study of regulatory T cells in long-lasting Graves disease. General study results and limits: Analysis covered peripheral blood alone, not thyroid tissue. TRBV28, TRBJ1-2 and TRBJ2-5 emerged as the favored segments in persistent disease.

Details on this clonotype: The target antigen is unknown.

The length of the CDR3 is 13 residues. V was cut by 7 bases and J by 0 bases, with 9 bases left in between. Assembly of TCR beta libraries relied on iRepertoire HTBI primers together with Arm-PCR of CDR3 regions. TCRdb called the multiplex PCR reads again in MiXCR, with one record for every CDR3 protein. The profile covers 400,000 to 500,000 distinct CDR3 sequences, with roughly 21% appearing a single time and 13% to 15% taken by the ten largest. Time point reported: persistent/refractory GD, antithyroid drugs over 5 years with positive TRAb. The TCR library was made from RNA that had been extracted from PBMCs in TRIzol. Into tubes containing EDTA, about 9.6 milliliters of peripheral blood were drawn.

The sequencing here drew on peripheral blood mononuclear cells (PBMCs), taken when the disease was refractory, from a patient treated with antithyroid drugs. The chain uses TRBV12-3 or TRBV12-4 and TRBJ1-1, with a weak D call TRBD1 (5 bases). This receptor was taken from a female donor with Graves disease. The CDR3: CASNRDLNTEAFF. The CDR3 DNA sequence: TGTGCCAGCAATAGGGACCTGAACACTGAAGCTTTCTTT.